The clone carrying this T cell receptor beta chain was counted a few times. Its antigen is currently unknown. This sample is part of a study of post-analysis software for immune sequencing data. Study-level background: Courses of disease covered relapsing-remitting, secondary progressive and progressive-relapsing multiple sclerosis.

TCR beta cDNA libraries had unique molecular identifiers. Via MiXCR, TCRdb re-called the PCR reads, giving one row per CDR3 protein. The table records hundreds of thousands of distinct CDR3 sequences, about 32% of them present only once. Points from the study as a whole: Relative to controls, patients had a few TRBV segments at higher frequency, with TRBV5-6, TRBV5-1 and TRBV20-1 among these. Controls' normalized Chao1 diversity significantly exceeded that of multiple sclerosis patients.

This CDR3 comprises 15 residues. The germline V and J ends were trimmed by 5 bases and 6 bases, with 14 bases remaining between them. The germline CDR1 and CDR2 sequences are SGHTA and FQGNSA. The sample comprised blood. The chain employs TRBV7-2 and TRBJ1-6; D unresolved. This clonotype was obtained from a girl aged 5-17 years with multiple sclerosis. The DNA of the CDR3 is TGTGCCAGCAGCGCACCTGGCTCGTCTAATTCACCCCTCCACTTT. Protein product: CASSAPGSSNSPLHF. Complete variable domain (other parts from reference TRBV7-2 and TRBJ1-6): GAGVSQSPSNKVTEKGKDVELRCDPISGHTALYWYRQSLGQGLEFLIYFQGNSAPDKSGLPSDRFSAERTGGSVSTLTIQRTQQEDSAVYLCASSAPGSSNSPLHFGNGTRLTVT.